This TCR beta chain was profiled in a study of identical twins. This CDR3 comprises 12 residues. Trimming took 1 base from V and 11 from J, leaving 11 bases between them. Per the germline V gene, CDR1 is LGHDT and CDR2 is YNNKEL (reference sequence). TCRdb re-called the 5' RACE reads through MiXCR, storing one row per CDR3 protein. The sample consists of 1,800,000 or so distinct CDR3 sequences, under 35% of them appearing once. This clonotype was observed a handful of times. The rearrangement uses TRBV3-1 and TRBJ1-1; TRBD1 is a possible D gene (5 bases). This clonotype was sampled from a newborn girl in good health. Input material: cord blood. The CDR3 spells CASSQGGVGAFF. The CDR3 region has the DNA TGTGCCAGCAGCCAAGGGGGGGTTGGGGCTTTCTTT.